The clone carrying this TCR beta chain was observed a few times. No antigen is known for it. The data were taken from a study of identical twins. Study conclusions and caveats: In drawing conclusions, the study used cross-sectional statistical analysis and did not follow the same donors. Zero-insertion analyses were open to partial confounding by invariant MAIT and iNKT cells. Beta clonotypes that were abundant in cord blood contained fewer insertions, a pattern absent from memory repertoires.

Only healthy Caucasians were enrolled as donors. Using its own MiXCR run on the 5' RACE reads, TCRdb lists one record per CDR3 protein. The sample gives 690,000 or so distinct CDR3 sequences, 8.5% to 9.5% of which show up once; 0.98% is in the top ten. These data were also filed under a second study, of yellow fever vaccine responses in identical twins.

Specimen: PBMCs. The clonotype comes from a woman between 18 and 29 years old in good health.

DNA of the CDR3: TGTGCCTGGAGAGCGGGGGGGTACAATGAGCAGTTCTTC. As protein: CAWRAGGYNEQFF. This chain joins TRBV30 and TRBJ2-1; TRBD2 matches 10 bases. Germline V gene lookup returns CDR1 GTSNPN and CDR2 SVGIG (reference sequence). The CDR3 is 13 amino acids. V was pared by 3 bases and J by 4 bases, with 0 bases of the junction left unmatched.